The 24 T cell receptor beta chains below were found in one sample sequenced in a study of lymphopenia after photon versus proton radiotherapy. Data came from immunoSEQ multiplex PCR; TCRdb stores just in-frame clones and leaves some out. The repertoire holds tens of thousands of clones, more than 85% seen once, with more than 15% in the top ten. Sequenced here: peripheral blood, sampled from a patient treated with photon-based radiotherapy. The origin of the receptors is a woman in her thirties or forties with cholangiocarcinoma.

The chain couples TRBV19 to TRBJ2-7; no reliable D call. The CDR3 has 11 residues. The V gene's germline CDR1 is LNHDA and CDR2 SQIVND (reference sequence). V was clipped by 4 bases and J by 3 bases, with 4 bases between them. CDR3 DNA: TGTGCCAGTAGTACCTACTACGAGCAGTACTTC. This codes for CASSTYYEQYF.

The table lists this clone with a count of one. The chain links TRBV7-9 to TRBJ1-2; 10 bases agree with TRBD1. The CDR3 is 16 amino acids. Germline values: CDR1 SEHNR, CDR2 FQNEAQ (reference sequence). V lost 4 bases to trimming and J lost 5 bases; unmatched junction nucleotides: 10. The CDR3 nucleotides are TGTGCCAGCAGCTCGCCGGGACAGGGGATTCGATATGGCTACACCTTC. As protein: CASSSPGQGIRYGYTF.

The chain joins TRBV19 to TRBJ1-4; 7 nucleotides line up with TRBD1. The J segment lost 1 base and the V segment lost 10 bases, leaving 9 bases of the junction unmatched. The CDR3 contains 15 residues. Germline V gene data show CDR1 as LNHDA and CDR2 as SQIVND (reference sequence). The CDR3 coding sequence is TGTGCCACAAGGCAGGGGGTAGGAACTAATGAAAAACTGTTTTTT. This sequence encodes CATRQGVGTNEKLFF.

V usage is TRBV28 and J usage is TRBJ2-4; no clear D gene. V was cut by 3 bases and J by 7 bases, with 7 bases left in between. The CDR3 totals 12 residues. The germline V gene has CDR1 MDHEN and CDR2 SYDVKM. The CDR3 spells CASSFGWNIQYF. CDR3 nucleotides: TGTGCCAGCAGTTTTGGGTGGAACATTCAGTACTTC.

By share, this clone counts as medium-sized (0.01 to 0.1%). This chain joins TRBV27 and TRBJ2-7; 7 bases agree with TRBD1. Trimming removed 5 bases from V and 1 base from J; junction bases left unmatched: 2. The CDR3 is made up of 13 amino acids. From germline, CDR1 is MNHEY and CDR2 SMNVEV (reference sequence). CDR3 amino acids: CASSPGQSYEQYF. DNA for the CDR3: TGTGCCAGCAGTCCGGGACAGTCCTACGAGCAGTACTTC.

The chain uses TRBV2 and TRBJ2-1; D is undetermined. The CDR3 loop spans 17 amino acids. CDR1 and CDR2 from the germline V gene are SNHLY and FYNNEI. V was cut by 6 bases and J by 3 bases, with 21 bases left in between. CDR3 sequence reads: CASSDPGIVGFYNEQFF. In nucleotides, the CDR3 is TGTGCCAGCAGCGATCCCGGAATAGTTGGGTTCTACAATGAGCAGTTCTTC. Full variable domain (missing parts from reference TRBV2 and TRBJ2-1): EPEVTQTPSHQVTQMGQEVILRCVPISNHLYFYWYRQILGQKVEFLVSFYNNEISEKSEIFDDQFSVERPDGSNFTLKIRSTKLEDSAMYFCASSDPGIVGFYNEQFFGPGTRLTVL.

J is TRBJ2-7 and V is TRBV27, with D perhaps TRBD2 (6 bases). Germline V CDR1 and CDR2: MNHEY, SMNVEV (reference sequence). This CDR3 comprises 14 residues. Trimming stripped 10 bases from V and 1 base from J, with 17 bases between. The DNA for the CDR3 is TGTGCCACCCGCTTCGGCGCGGGATCCTACGAGCAGTACTTC. Amino acids: CATRFGAGSYEQYF.

This clone was seen more than once but under ten times. The CDR3 sequence: CASSVTGQGNTGELFF. The DNA for the CDR3 is TGTGCCAGCAGCGTGACTGGACAGGGCAACACCGGGGAGCTGTTTTTT. V gene TRBV9 combines with J gene TRBJ2-2, with 8 bases matching TRBD1. The germline CDR1 and CDR2 sequences are SGDLS and YYNGEE. After removal of 2 bases from V and 2 bases from J, the junction contained 5 bases not matched to a gene. This CDR3 contains 16 residues. The whole variable domain, filled in from reference TRBV9 and TRBJ2-2, reads DSGVTQTPKHLITATGQRVTLRCSPRSGDLSVYWYQQSLDQGLQFLIQYYNGEERAKGNILERFSAQQFPDLHSELNLSSLELGDSALYFCASSVTGQGNTGELFFGEGSRLTVL.

The chain recombines TRBV5-5 with TRBJ1-4, with TRBD1 matching 7 bases. CDR1 is SGHKS and CDR2 is YYEKEE in the germline V gene (reference sequence). This CDR3 contains 16 residues. The V gene end was trimmed by 0 bases and the J gene end by 8 bases; junction bases not matched to a gene: 10. CDR3 loop: CASSLAPQGMGEKLFF. In DNA, the CDR3 is TGTGCCAGCAGCTTGGCTCCACAGGGGATGGGAGAAAAACTGTTTTTT. Together with reference TRBV5-5 and TRBJ1-4, the CDR3 gives the full variable domain: DAGVTQSPTHLIKTRGQQVTLRCSPISGHKSVSWYQQVLGQGPQFIFQYYEKEERGRGNFPDRFSARQFPNYSSELNVNALLLGDSALYLCASSLAPQGMGEKLFFGSGTQLSVL.

The genes are TRBV28 and TRBJ2-7, with D possibly being TRBD1 (7 bases). Trimming took 1 base from V and 5 from J, leaving 12 bases between them. The germline V gene encodes CDR1 MDHEN and CDR2 SYDVKM. The CDR3 totals 14 residues. The CDR3 DNA is TGTGCCAGCAGTTTATCCAGGGGGGTTGACGAGCAGTACTTC. This codes for CASSLSRGVDEQYF. Combining the CDR3 with reference TRBV28 and TRBJ2-7 gives the whole variable domain DVKVTQSSRYLVKRTGEKVFLECVQDMDHENMFWYRQDPGLGLRLIYFSYDVKMKEKGDIPEGYSVSREKKERFSLILESASTNQTSMYLCASSLSRGVDEQYFGPGTRLTVT.

V is TRBV19 and J is TRBJ1-5, with D possibly matching TRBD1 (5 bases). V shed 4 bases and J shed 5 bases, with 12 bases lying between them. This CDR3 comprises 14 residues. Germline CDR1 LNHDA, CDR2 SQIVND (reference sequence). DNA for the CDR3: TGTGCCAGTAGTACATGGGGACCTGATCAGCCCCAGCATTTT. Residues: CASSTWGPDQPQHF.

The chain employs TRBV29-1 and TRBJ2-1; 11 bases agree with TRBD2. Germline V gives CDR1 SQVTM, CDR2 ANQGSEA. Germline trimming cut 7 bases from V and 3 bases from J; bases unmatched to any gene: 8. The CDR3 runs to 15 residues. In DNA form, the CDR3 reads TGCAGCGGGGGACGAGGGACTAGCGGCTACAATGAGCAGTTCTTC. Translation gives CSGGRGTSGYNEQFF.

The chain carries TRBV4-1 and TRBJ1-3, with D hard to call. The CDR3 totals 17 residues. The V gene's germline CDR1 is MGHRA and CDR2 YSYEKL. V was shortened by 2 bases and J by 4 bases, with 18 bases between the two germline ends. The CDR3 loop is CASSQTQLGASGNTIYF. As DNA, the CDR3 is TGCGCCAGCAGCCAAACACAATTGGGAGCCTCGGGAAACACCATATATTTT.

This chain uses TRBV19 with TRBJ1-2, with 8 bases lining up with TRBD1. From germline, CDR1 is LNHDA and CDR2 SQIVND (reference sequence). The CDR3 consists of 13 residues. Unmatched junction bases numbered 6, after V lost 4 bases and J lost 8 bases. CDR3 in amino acids: CASSKTGGYGYTF. The CDR3 DNA reads as TGTGCCAGTAGTAAAACAGGGGGTTACGGCTACACCTTC.

The chain has TRBV5-1 and TRBJ1-2; D gene ambiguous. V gave up 0 bases and J gave up 2 bases, with 8 bases separating them. Per the germline V gene, CDR1 is SGHRS and CDR2 is YFSETQ. This CDR3 contains 14 residues. This CDR3 is CASSLGPGNYGYTF. The DNA of the CDR3 is TGCGCCAGCAGCTTGGGTCCCGGGAACTATGGCTACACCTTC.

The rearrangement joins TRBV29-1 to TRBJ2-7; D ambiguous. The germline V and J ends were trimmed by 0 bases and 2 bases, with 8 bases remaining between them. The CDR3 has 13 residues. Germline assignment: CDR1 SQVTM and CDR2 ANQGSEA. This chain's CDR3 is CSVEETETYEQYF. In nucleotides, the CDR3 is TGCAGCGTTGAAGAGACCGAGACCTACGAGCAGTACTTC.

The V and J genes are TRBV6-5 and TRBJ2-1, with 10 bases matching TRBD2. Germline lookup yields CDR1 MNHEY and CDR2 SVGAGI. The CDR3 contains 16 residues. Germline trimming cut 2 bases from V and 10 bases from J; bases unmatched to any gene: 11. The DNA of the CDR3 is TGTGCCAGCAGTTACCTAGCGGGAGTTGCTAGCAGGGAGCAGTTCTTC. Translation: CASSYLAGVASREQFF.

This clone was seen a handful of times. This chain joins TRBV9 and TRBJ2-7; the match to TRBD2 covers 7 bases. Germline V CDR1 and CDR2: SGDLS, YYNGEE. J lost 4 bases, V lost 2 bases, and 9 bases had no gene match. The CDR3 length is 15 residues. The CDR3, as DNA: TGTGCCAGCAGCGTTGATTCTAGCGGAAATTACGAGCAGTACTTC. Its translation is CASSVDSSGNYEQYF. The variable domain in full, completed from reference TRBV9 and TRBJ2-7, reads DSGVTQTPKHLITATGQRVTLRCSPRSGDLSVYWYQQSLDQGLQFLIQYYNGEERAKGNILERFSAQQFPDLHSELNLSSLELGDSALYFCASSVDSSGNYEQYFGPGTRLTVT.

The V gene is TRBV5-4, the J gene TRBJ2-3; 10 bases are a match to TRBD2. This CDR3 spans 17 amino acids. V lost 0 bases and J lost 4; bases outside the gene matches: 8. Per the germline V gene, CDR1 is SGHNT and CDR2 is YYREEE (reference sequence). In DNA form, the CDR3 reads TGTGCCAGCAGCTTGGAGGCTAGCGGGAGTATGGCAGATACGCAGTATTTT. Translating it yields CASSLEASGSMADTQYF. Supplemented by reference TRBV5-4 and TRBJ2-3, the full variable domain reads ETGVTQSPTHLIKTRGQQVTLRCSSQSGHNTVSWYQQALGQGPQFIFQYYREEENGRGNFPPRFSGLQFPNYSSELNVNALELDDSALYLCASSLEASGSMADTQYFGPGTRLTVL.

CDR3 amino acids: CASSLGGLKNTEAFF. DNA of the CDR3: TGTGCCAGCAGCTTAGGGGGTCTTAAAAACACTGAAGCTTTCTTT. V is TRBV11-2 and J is TRBJ1-1; unclear D gene. V shed 1 base and J shed 2 bases, with 11 bases lying between them. The CDR3 extends over 15 amino acids. Germline V gene sequence: CDR1 SGHAT, CDR2 FQNNGV.

The chain has TRBV28 and TRBJ1-2, with D perhaps matching TRBD1 (5 bases). V lost 6 bases and J lost 4, with 9 bases in between. This CDR3 is 12 amino acids long. Germline assignment: CDR1 MDHEN and CDR2 SYDVKM. The DNA for the CDR3 is TGTGCCAGCAGGCGGGGGAGCTATGGCTACACCTTC. Translation gives CASRRGSYGYTF.

This chain connects TRBV2 to TRBJ1-1; D is perhaps TRBD1 (5 bases). V was clipped by 4 bases and J by 7 bases, with 16 bases between them. This CDR3 is 14 amino acids long. Germline loops: CDR1 SNHLY, CDR2 FYNNEI. CDR3 sequence (DNA): TGTGCCAGCAGTGGGGGACTATCTTTGGGTGAAGCTTTCTTT. Translated, it gives CASSGGLSLGEAFF.

Only one count was recorded for this clone. V usage is TRBV19 and J usage is TRBJ1-5, with no clear D. Trimming pared 7 bases from V and 2 bases from J, leaving 12 bases between. The CDR3 contains 14 residues. Germline values: CDR1 LNHDA, CDR2 SQIVND (reference sequence). The CDR3 reads CASTYATGNQPQHF. The CDR3 DNA reads TGTGCCAGTACGTACGCAACAGGCAATCAGCCCCAGCATTTT.

This rearrangement joins TRBV18 to TRBJ1-1; D is uncertain. Germline V gives CDR1 KGHSH, CDR2 LQKENI. V shed 2 bases and J shed 0 bases, with 16 bases lying between them. The CDR3 length is 17 residues. CDR3 DNA: TGTGCCAGCTCACCATCTGAGGCAGTGTTCATGAACACTGAAGCTTTCTTT. It specifies CASSPSEAVFMNTEAFF.